The present entry profiles one T cell receptor (beta chain) with its context. Trimming cost V 2 bases and J 8 bases, with 14 bases left between them. CDR3 length equals 14 residues. In germline, CDR1 is SGDLS, CDR2 YYNGEE. 60 Vbeta and 13 Jbeta primers were used in PCR. Profiled with immunoSEQ multiplex PCR; TCRdb holds only in-frame clones, not every one. The table shows 120,000 to 150,000 clones, with about 79% occurring only once. This record belongs to a study of cytomegalovirus exposure and HLA in healthy donors. The clonotype originates from a middle-aged man in good health and CMV-seropositive. The sequenced sample was PBMCs. The rearrangement uses TRBV9 and TRBJ1-3; no definite D call. In DNA form, the CDR3 reads TGTGCCAGCAGCGTCCGTCCGGGGTCGGACACCATATATTTT. Translated, it gives CASSVRPGSDTIYF.